The 19 T cell receptor beta chains below come from one sample, sequenced in a study of cytomegalovirus exposure and HLA in healthy donors. Amplification used 60 Vbeta primers and 13 Jbeta primers. Repertoires were generated with immunoSEQ multiplex PCR, while TCRdb's copy carries only in-frame clones and drops some. The sample shows around 240,000 clones, roughly 80% of them seen only once. Sample: PBMCs. These receptor sequences come from a woman aged 40 to 55 in good health and CMV-seropositive.

This clone was found once. This chain connects TRBV19 to TRBJ1-5; D possibly corresponds to TRBD1 (5 bases). V was clipped by 9 bases and J by 1 base, with 22 bases between them. Germline loops: CDR1 LNHDA, CDR2 SQIVND (reference sequence). The CDR3 is 17 amino acids. The DNA of the CDR3 is TGTGCCAGCAATTTTGGGGGGGGGTCTGGGAGCAATCAGCCCCAGCATTTT. It specifies CASNFGGGSGSNQPQHF.

This rearrangement joins TRBV21-1 to TRBJ2-1; the table calls TRBD2, which could not be checked here. TRBV21-1 is listed as a pseudogene. The CDR3 loop spans 14 amino acids. Written as DNA, the CDR3 is TGTGCCAGCACGCTACCATATCGCGGGACCAATCGGTTCTTC. This gives the protein CASTLPYRGTNRFF.

The sample holds one count of this clone. The chain carries TRBV19 and TRBJ2-1; a possible D gene is TRBD2 (6 bases). The CDR3 contains 14 residues. Germline CDR1 and CDR2: LNHDA and SQIVND (reference sequence). Trimming stripped 4 bases from V and 9 bases from J, with 16 bases between. As DNA, the CDR3 is TGTGCCAGTAGTACTGCTAGCGCCCAGGGTGAGCAGTTCTTC. As protein: CASSTASAQGEQFF.

The chain uses TRBV29-1 and TRBJ2-5; TRBD1 matches 8 bases. Unmatched junction bases numbered 6, after V lost 4 bases and J lost 5 bases. This CDR3 contains 13 residues. Germline values: CDR1 SQVTM, CDR2 ANQGSEA. CDR3 DNA sequence: TGCAGCGTTGCTACAGGGGGAGTGGAGACCCAGTACTTC. Translating it yields CSVATGGVETQYF.

This clone was found a few times. V and J are TRBV30 and TRBJ1-5; D remains unclear. The CDR3 is 12 residues long. Germline V gives CDR1 GTSNPN, CDR2 SVGIG (reference sequence). V was shortened by 1 base and J by 7 bases, with 8 bases between the two germline ends. The CDR3 sequence: CAWSDRDQPQHF. The CDR3 bases are TGTGCCTGGAGTGACAGAGACCAGCCCCAGCATTTT.

This sequence joins TRBV2 and TRBJ1-5; no firm D call. Per the germline V gene, CDR1 is SNHLY and CDR2 is FYNNEI. CDR3 length equals 13 residues. V was trimmed by 4 bases and J by 7 bases, leaving 11 bases between them. The CDR3 bases are TGTGCCAGCAGTGTCTGGAACGGGCAGCCCCAGCATTTT. It yields the protein CASSVWNGQPQHF.

The J gene is TRBJ1-6, the V gene TRBV14, with a weak D call TRBD1 (5 bases). Germline lookup yields CDR1 SGHDN and CDR2 FVKESK. The germline V and J ends were trimmed by 2 bases and 7 bases, with 9 bases remaining between them. There are 14 residues in the CDR3. CDR3 DNA: TGTGCCAGCAGCCAAAGACAGATAAATTCACCCCTCCACTTT. This sequence encodes CASSQRQINSPLHF.

This clone was found a few times. The chain uses TRBV27 and TRBJ2-7; no definite D call. This CDR3 is built from 13 residues. Trimming cost V 4 bases and J 0 bases, with 7 bases left between them. From germline, CDR1 is MNHEY and CDR2 SMNVEV (reference sequence). DNA for the CDR3: TGTGCCAGCAGTTCCCCTATCTCCTACGAGCAGTACTTC. Its protein is CASSSPISYEQYF.

This chain uses TRBV7-8 with TRBJ2-7; D is possibly TRBD2 (6 bases). The CDR3 loop spans 15 amino acids. Germline values: CDR1 SGHVS, CDR2 FQNEAQ. V was clipped by 5 bases and J by 0 bases, with 14 bases between them. The CDR3 coding sequence is TGTGCCAGCAGCAATATTAGGGGACTCTCCTACGAGCAGTACTTC. Amino acid sequence: CASSNIRGLSYEQYF.

J is TRBJ1-1 and V is TRBV5-4; TRBD1 aligns across 8 bases. The V segment lost 2 bases and the J segment 8 bases; nucleotides outside the gene matches: 8. The length of the CDR3 is 14 residues. From germline, CDR1 is SGHNT and CDR2 YYREEE (reference sequence). The CDR3 nucleotides read TGTGCCAGCAGCTTCCCCTCAAGACAGGGGGAAGCTTTCTTT. Translating it yields CASSFPSRQGEAFF. Combining the CDR3 with reference TRBV5-4 and TRBJ1-1 gives the whole variable domain ETGVTQSPTHLIKTRGQQVTLRCSSQSGHNTVSWYQQALGQGPQFIFQYYREEENGRGNFPPRFSGLQFPNYSSELNVNALELDDSALYLCASSFPSRQGEAFFGQGTRLTVV.

This rearrangement joins TRBV6-5 to TRBJ2-7; weak D call: TRBD2 (6 bases). CDR1 and CDR2 from the germline V gene are MNHEY and SVGAGI. The V and J ends lost 5 bases and 1 base respectively, with 12 bases between them. The CDR3 loop spans 14 amino acids. The CDR3 reads CASSTVGGSYEQYF. CDR3 nucleotides: TGTGCCAGCAGTACGGTTGGGGGGTCCTACGAGCAGTACTTC.

The chain couples TRBV7-2 to TRBJ2-5, with 8 positions matching TRBD1. With V trimmed by 3 bases and J by 5 bases, 8 bases remained unmatched. CDR1 and CDR2 (germline): SGHTA, FQGNSA. This CDR3 spans 15 amino acids. The CDR3 protein is CASSFNRGTGETQYF. CDR3 coding DNA: TGTGCCAGCAGCTTCAACAGGGGGACTGGCGAGACCCAGTACTTC.

The chain has TRBV9 and TRBJ1-2; possibly TRBD1 for D (5 bases). CDR1 is SGDLS, CDR2 YYNGEE, per germline. The V end was cut by 4 bases, the J end by 3 bases, with 16 bases between. CDR3 length: 15 residues. DNA of the CDR3: TGTGCCAGCAGCCCCGGGACTTCCCAACACTATGGCTACACCTTC. It is translated as CASSPGTSQHYGYTF.

Remarks on this clone: This same CDR3 is encoded by further DNA sequences in the sample. In DNA, the CDR3 is TGTGCCAGCAGCCCGACGGACCTACCGGGGGGAAACACCATATATTTT. Its protein is CASSPTDLPGGNTIYF. The chain is built from TRBV9 and TRBJ1-3; D is unclear. This CDR3 is built from 16 residues. Trimming left V 4 bases short and J 4 bases short, with 18 bases between. Germline CDR1 reads SGDLS; CDR2 reads YYNGEE.

This chain links TRBV5-4 with TRBJ1-2; D unclear. V was trimmed by 2 bases and J by 4 bases, leaving 12 bases between them. CDR3 length: 14 amino acids. The germline V gene has CDR1 SGHNT and CDR2 YYREEE (reference sequence). For the CDR3, the DNA is TGTGCCAGCAGCTTTCGTGTGAAAGCCTATGGCTACACCTTC. Its protein is CASSFRVKAYGYTF.

The chain employs TRBV27 and TRBJ2-2, with a possible D match to TRBD1 (5 bases). Germline CDR1 reads MNHEY; CDR2 reads SMNVEV (reference sequence). Trimming took off 0 bases at V and 4 bases at J, with 9 bases between the two ends. This CDR3 has 15 residues. CDR3 residues: CASSLSGVGTGELFF. CDR3 bases: TGTGCCAGCAGTTTATCAGGGGTAGGCACCGGGGAGCTGTTTTTT.

The chain joins TRBV13 to TRBJ2-7; D is perhaps TRBD2 (5 bases). V lost 5 bases and J 2 bases, leaving 13 bases between the germline ends. Germline CDR1 reads PRHDT; CDR2 reads FYEKMQ (reference sequence). This CDR3 contains 14 residues. The CDR3 DNA follows: TGTGCCAGCAGCCCAGGACTCGCTGCCTACGAGCAGTACTTC. The encoded protein is CASSPGLAAYEQYF.

The chain carries TRBV2 and TRBJ2-5; possibly TRBD2 for D (7 bases). CDR3 length: 14 residues. Per the germline V gene, CDR1 is SNHLY and CDR2 is FYNNEI. V was pared by 4 bases and J by 5 bases, with 14 bases between. In DNA form, the CDR3 reads TGTGCCAGCAGTGGAGGGGGGGGCAGGGAGACCCAGTACTTC. This translates into CASSGGGGRETQYF. The whole variable domain, remainder taken from reference TRBV2 and TRBJ2-5, is EPEVTQTPSHQVTQMGQEVILRCVPISNHLYFYWYRQILGQKVEFLVSFYNNEISEKSEIFDDQFSVERPDGSNFTLKIRSTKLEDSAMYFCASSGGGGRETQYFGPGTRLLVL.

The chain is built from TRBV7-2 and TRBJ2-7; TRBD1 aligns across 7 bases. Unmatched junction bases numbered 1, after V lost 4 bases and J lost 1 base. The CDR3 contains 13 residues. CDR1 is SGHTA, CDR2 FQGNSA, per germline. DNA for the CDR3: TGTGCCAGCAGCTCGGGACAGTCCTACGAGCAGTACTTC. It encodes CASSSGQSYEQYF.